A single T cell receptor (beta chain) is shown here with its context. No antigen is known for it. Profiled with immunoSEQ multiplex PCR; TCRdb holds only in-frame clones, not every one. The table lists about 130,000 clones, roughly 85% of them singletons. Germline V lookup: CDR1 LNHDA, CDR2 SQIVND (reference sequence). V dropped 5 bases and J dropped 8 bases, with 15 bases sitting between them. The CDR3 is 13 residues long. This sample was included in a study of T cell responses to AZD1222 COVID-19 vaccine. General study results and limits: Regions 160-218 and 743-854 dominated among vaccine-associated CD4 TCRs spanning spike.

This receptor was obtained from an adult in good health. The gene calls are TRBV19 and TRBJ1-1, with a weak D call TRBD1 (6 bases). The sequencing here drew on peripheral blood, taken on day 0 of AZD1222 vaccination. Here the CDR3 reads CASSGWGQAEAFF. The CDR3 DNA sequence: TGTGCCAGTAGTGGGTGGGGGCAGGCGGAAGCTTTCTTT.